This T cell receptor beta chain was identified in a study of blood T cells in healthy people across ages. Using a J-beta primer mix together with a sample-barcoded 5' primer, a second PCR was run for about 6 to 12 cycles. MiXCR, applied by TCRdb to the 5' RACE reads, yields one record per CDR3 protein. This repertoire shows approximately 1,100,000 distinct CDR3 sequences, more than 35% found once; its top ten account for approximately 20%. V gave up 1 base and J gave up 5 bases; unmatched junction bases: 11. In germline, CDR1 is SGHVS, CDR2 FQNEAQ. This CDR3 contains 16 residues. General study results and limits: Per million T cells, TCR beta diversity dropped about linearly as age rose.

The donors, healthy Caucasians from Russia, were aged roughly 6 to 95. Isolation recovered at least 6.5 million PBMCs from every sample. Regarding this clonotype: The antigen remains undetermined.

The rearrangement uses TRBV7-8 and TRBJ2-7, with 7 bases aligning to TRBD2. Material: blood. This TCR derives from a woman aged 60-70 years in good health. The CDR3 region is CASSLGFGGRRDEQYF. The CDR3 DNA reads TGTGCCAGCAGCTTAGGTTTCGGCGGGAGACGTGACGAGCAGTACTTC.